Shown below are 13 T cell receptor beta chains from a single sample sequenced in a study of blood T cell repertoires in COVID-19. Produced via immunoSEQ multiplex PCR; TCRdb's table is partial and in-frame only. Here the sample spans roughly 140,000 clones, 84% being singletons. The sequenced sample was PBMCs or T cells enriched from blood (not recorded which). The receptors shown here come from a man aged 50 or older in a cohort exposed to, infected with or recovered from COVID-19 (not recorded which).

The rearrangement links TRBV24-1 to TRBJ2-1; 7 positions agree with TRBD2. CDR1 KGHDR and CDR2 SFDVKD come from the germline V gene. The ends lost 3 bases at V and 4 bases at J; junction bases unmatched: 5. The CDR3 runs to 15 residues. The CDR3 nucleotides read TGTGCCACCAGTGATGGGCCTAGCGGATACAATGAGCAGTTCTTC. It codes for CATSDGPSGYNEQFF.

The rearrangement joins TRBV11-3 to TRBJ2-1; a possible D gene is TRBD2 (5 bases). Germline values: CDR1 SGHNT, CDR2 YENEEA. The CDR3 is made up of 17 amino acids. Trimming pared 1 base from V and 5 bases from J, leaving 18 bases between. CDR3 DNA sequence: TGTGCCAGCAGCTTAGGCGTCCGGGGTCAGGTGCACAATGAGCAGTTCTTC. Translated, it gives CASSLGVRGQVHNEQFF.

This chain uses TRBV29-1 with TRBJ2-7; 8 bases line up with TRBD1. With 5 bases clipped from V and 4 bases from J, the junction kept 10 bases outside the gene matches. Germline V CDR1 and CDR2: SQVTM, ANQGSEA. The CDR3 is made up of 14 amino acids. This chain's CDR3 is CSVNTGGVGYEQYF. The CDR3 nucleotides are TGCAGCGTTAATACAGGGGGTGTGGGTTACGAGCAGTACTTC.

This clone was detected only a few times. The V call is TRBV29-1, the J call TRBJ2-7, with 10 bases that match TRBD1. Unmatched junction bases numbered 1, after V lost 5 bases and J lost 3 bases. The CDR3 extends over 12 amino acids. Germline assignment: CDR1 SQVTM and CDR2 ANQGSEA. The CDR3 is CSVRTGGYEQYF. The CDR3 DNA sequence: TGCAGCGTTCGGACAGGGGGCTACGAGCAGTACTTC.

V is TRBV3-1 (or the pseudogene TRBV3-2) and J is TRBJ2-7, with TRBD2 matching over 15 bases. J lost 7 bases, V lost 4 bases, and 5 bases had no gene match. This CDR3 spans 15 amino acids. CDR1 is LGHDT and CDR2 is YNNKEL in the germline V gene (reference sequence). The CDR3 DNA sequence: TGTGCCAGCAGCCGCGGACTAGCGGGAGGGTGGGAGCAGTACTTC. This gives the protein CASSRGLAGGWEQYF.

The chain links TRBV10-1 to TRBJ1-5; D not certain. The CDR3 is 13 residues long. The ends were cut back, 0 bases at V and 6 bases at J, with 6 bases in the middle. Germline V gene lookup returns CDR1 WNHNN and CDR2 SYGVQD (reference sequence). CDR3 in DNA: TGCGCCAGCAGTGAGTCTCCCGGTCAGCCCCAGCATTTT. It is translated as CASSESPGQPQHF.

Remarks on this clone: Germline is not matched at one junction end, which may reflect a read error. The rearrangement joins TRBV3-1 (or the pseudogene TRBV3-2) to TRBJ2-2; no clear D. Per the germline V gene, CDR1 is LGHDT and CDR2 is YNNKEL (reference sequence). The CDR3 has 10 residues. This chain's CDR3 is CAENTGELFF. CDR3 bases: TGCGCGGAGAACACCGGGGAGCTGTTTTTT.

The chain uses TRBV6-1 and TRBJ1-2; D call uncertain. The CDR3 has 14 amino acids. The germline V gene encodes CDR1 MNHNS and CDR2 SASEGT. V gave up 3 bases and J gave up 3 bases, with 11 bases separating them. The CDR3 bases are TGTGCCAGCAGTGACCTCCGGGGATACTATGGCTACACCTTC. As protein: CASSDLRGYYGYTF.

This clone was counted once. The chain has TRBV6-5 and TRBJ1-2; 8 nucleotides agree with TRBD1. The CDR3 runs to 12 residues. The V segment lost 4 bases and the J segment 8 bases; nucleotides outside the gene matches: 3. Per germline, CDR1 MNHEY and CDR2 SVGAGI. DNA of the CDR3: TGTGCCAGCAGTTCAGGGGGCTTAGGCTACACCTTC. Translated: CASSSGGLGYTF.

The CDR3 spells CASMGTGSYNEQFF. DNA of the CDR3: TGTGCCAGCATGGGGACAGGCAGCTACAATGAGCAGTTCTTC. This rearrangement joins TRBV6-5 to TRBJ2-1, with 8 bases aligning to TRBD1. Per the germline V gene, CDR1 is MNHEY and CDR2 is SVGAGI. The CDR3 length is 14 residues. The V segment lost 7 bases and the J segment 3 bases; nucleotides outside the gene matches: 5.

This clone was counted between two and nine times. This chain links TRBV11-3 with TRBJ2-5; the match to TRBD2 covers 8 bases. Unmatched junction bases numbered 12, after V lost 5 bases and J lost 4 bases. This CDR3 has 16 amino acids. Per the germline V gene, CDR1 is SGHNT and CDR2 is YENEEA. CDR3 bases: TGTGCCAGCAGCCTAGGGGGAGCGGGGGATGGAGAGACCCAGTACTTC. Translating it yields CASSLGGAGDGETQYF.

This rearrangement joins TRBV4-2 to TRBJ2-1; TRBD1 is a possible D gene (5 bases). Deletions cut 2 bases from V and 3 bases from J, with 11 bases between. The CDR3 loop spans 15 amino acids. Looked up from germline, CDR1 is LGHNA and CDR2 is YNFKEQ. CDR3 sequence (DNA): TGTGCCAGCAGCCAAAGGCAACAGGTCTACAATGAGCAGTTCTTC. The encoded protein is CASSQRQQVYNEQFF.

V and J are TRBV10-3 and TRBJ2-1; a possible D gene is TRBD1 (6 bases). Germline V CDR1 and CDR2: ENHRY, SYGVKD. V was pared by 4 bases and J by 7 bases, with 14 bases between. The CDR3 is 14 residues long. Written as DNA, the CDR3 is TGTGCCATCAGTGGGTGGGAGACAGGAAATGAGCAGTTCTTC. Protein: CAISGWETGNEQFF.